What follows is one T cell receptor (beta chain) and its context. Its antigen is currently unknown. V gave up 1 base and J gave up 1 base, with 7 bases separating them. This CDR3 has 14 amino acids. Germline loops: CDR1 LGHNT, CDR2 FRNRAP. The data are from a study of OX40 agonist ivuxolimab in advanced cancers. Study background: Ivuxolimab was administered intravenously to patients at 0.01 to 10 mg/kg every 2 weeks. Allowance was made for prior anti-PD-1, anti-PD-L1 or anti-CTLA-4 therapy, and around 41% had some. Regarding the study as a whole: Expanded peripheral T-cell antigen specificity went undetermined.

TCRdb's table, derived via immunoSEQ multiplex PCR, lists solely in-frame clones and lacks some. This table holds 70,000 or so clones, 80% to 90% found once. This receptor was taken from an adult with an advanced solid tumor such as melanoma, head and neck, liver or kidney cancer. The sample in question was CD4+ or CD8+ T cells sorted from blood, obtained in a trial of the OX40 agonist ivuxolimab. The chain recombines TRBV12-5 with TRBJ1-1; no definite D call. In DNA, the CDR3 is TGTGCTAGTGGTTTGGGGGCTACGAACACTGAAGCTTTCTTT. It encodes CASGLGATNTEAFF.